These 23 T cell receptor beta chains share one sample of origin, sequenced in a study of neurological immune-mediated disorders. TCRdb reprocessed the 5' RACE reads with MiXCR, giving one entry per CDR3 protein. The top ten clones hold about an eighth of a sample with about 45,000 distinct CDR3 sequences, approximately 15% of them seen once. The time point was: longitudinal time-point 3. Sequencing was done on a sample of PBMCs. The receptors were sampled from a man aged 25 to 40 in good health.

The sample holds many counts of this clonotype. The chain couples TRBV20-1 to TRBJ2-5; 8 positions match TRBD1. V was pared by 6 bases and J by 2 bases, with 11 bases of the junction left unmatched. Germline V gene lookup returns CDR1 DFQATT and CDR2 SNEGSKA (reference sequence). CDR3 length equals 15 residues. Written as DNA, the CDR3 is TGCAGTGCGGAAGACAGGGGCAAAATACAAGAGACCCAGTACTTC. This sequence encodes CSAEDRGKIQETQYF.

CDR3 loop: CASSFEGEDGLTF. The CDR3 DNA is TGCGCCAGCAGCTTCGAGGGGGAGGATGGCCTCACCTTC. This chain joins TRBV5-1 and TRBJ1-2, with D perhaps TRBD1 (6 bases). The V gene's germline CDR1 is SGHRS and CDR2 YFSETQ. CDR3 length equals 13 residues. Between the trimmed V and J ends, which lost 2 bases and 13 bases, there was a span of 18 bases.

In its sample, this clonotype was seen many times. The chain has TRBV6-2 or TRBV6-3 and TRBJ1-1; no reliable D call. The length of the CDR3 is 12 residues. V dropped 6 bases and J dropped 7 bases, with 12 bases sitting between them. CDR1 is MNHEY, CDR2 SVGEGT, per germline. As DNA, the CDR3 is TGTGCCAGCAGCCGCCTGAGGTATGAAGCTTTCTTT. Its translation is CASSRLRYEAFF.

This clonotype was counted at least ten times. The chain recombines TRBV5-1 with TRBJ2-7, with a possible D match to TRBD1 (5 bases). V was cut by 2 bases and J by 0 bases, with 9 bases left in between. The germline V gene has CDR1 SGHRS and CDR2 YFSETQ. The CDR3 totals 14 residues. For the CDR3, the DNA is TGCGCCAGCAGCTTCCAGGGTTCCTCCTACGAGCAGTACTTC. Its translation: CASSFQGSSYEQYF.

Ten or more counts support this clonotype. This chain links TRBV29-1 with TRBJ2-5, with a possible D match to TRBD2 (6 bases). The CDR3 consists of 12 residues. Trimming shortened V by 6 bases and J by 4 bases, and 12 bases separated the two germline ends. Per the germline V gene, CDR1 is SQVTM and CDR2 is ANQGSEA. DNA for the CDR3: TGCAGCGTCGGAGGGAAGGTAGAGACCCAGTACTTC. Its translation is CSVGGKVETQYF.

This clonotype appeared many times. The gene calls are TRBV12-3 or TRBV12-4 and TRBJ2-1, with 12 bases fitting TRBD2. The ends lost 6 bases at V and 9 bases at J; junction bases unmatched: 9. The CDR3 is 15 amino acids. CDR3 sequence (DNA): TGTGCCAGCAGCCCTAGCGGGAGGGCCCTCAGTGAGCAGTTCTTC. Amino acid sequence: CASSPSGRALSEQFF.

This clonotype occurred many times. The chain recombines TRBV5-1 with TRBJ2-7; 8 bases line up with TRBD1. The CDR3 is 16 amino acids. Germline lookup yields CDR1 SGHRS and CDR2 YFSETQ. Trimming took 2 bases from V and 3 from J; bases not matched to a gene: 10. CDR3 nucleotides: TGCGCCAGCAGCTTAAACCGGGACAGGCCCTTCTACGAGCAGTACTTC. This encodes CASSLNRDRPFYEQYF.

This clonotype was detected many times. The gene calls are TRBV24-1 and TRBJ2-1; D not certain. Germline CDR1 and CDR2: KGHDR and SFDVKD. The length of the CDR3 is 15 residues. V lost 8 bases and J lost 9, with 22 bases in between. Here the CDR3 DNA reads TGTGCCACCACCCTGGGTCAACCCGGCGATGGTGAGCAGTTCTTC. It specifies CATTLGQPGDGEQFF.

This clonotype was seen more than once but under ten times. The chain joins TRBV20-1 to TRBJ2-1; 12 bases agree with TRBD2. The V and J ends lost 6 bases and 9 bases, in that order; junction bases with no gene match: 6. The germline V gene encodes CDR1 DFQATT and CDR2 SNEGSKA (reference sequence). The CDR3 extends over 13 amino acids. CDR3 DNA sequence: TGCAGTGCCCCGGTGACTAGCGGGAGTGAGCAGTTCTTC. It is translated as CSAPVTSGSEQFF.

This clonotype was seen many times. V is TRBV5-1 and J is TRBJ2-7, with TRBD2 as a possible D gene (6 bases). V shed 4 bases and J shed 5 bases, with 22 bases lying between them. Germline CDR1 is SGHRS and CDR2 is YFSETQ. The CDR3 is 16 amino acids. DNA of the CDR3: TGCGCCAGCAGCGGATTTCTAACGGGAGTTCACCACGAGCAGTACTTC. It is translated as CASSGFLTGVHHEQYF.

Ten or more counts support this clonotype. The CDR3: CAITTDNGNEQFF. In DNA form, the CDR3 reads TGTGCCATCACGACGGATAACGGGAATGAGCAGTTCTTC. This sequence joins TRBV10-3 and TRBJ2-1; D not certain. This CDR3 comprises 13 residues. Germline V CDR1 and CDR2: ENHRY, SYGVKD. V was pared by 7 bases and J by 7 bases, with 14 bases between.

Ten or more counts support this clonotype. The rearrangement joins TRBV27 to TRBJ1-1, with D uncertain. CDR1 and CDR2 (germline): MNHEY, SMNVEV (reference sequence). With 6 bases removed from V and 1 base from J, the gap between germline ends came to 12 bases. The length of the CDR3 is 14 residues. CDR3 DNA: TGTGCCAGCAGCCAGCACCAGACGAACACTGAAGCTTTCTTT. It is translated as CASSQHQTNTEAFF.

This sequence joins TRBV6-2 or TRBV6-3 and TRBJ2-7; TRBD1 matches 8 bases. V trimming: 0 bases; J trimming: 2 bases; junction bases outside the gene matches: 3. There are 15 residues in the CDR3. Germline CDR1 reads MNHEY; CDR2 reads SVGEGT. CDR3 nucleotide sequence: TGTGCCAGCAGTTACTCCCCAGGGGGCACCTACGAGCAGTACTTC. Residues: CASSYSPGGTYEQYF.

This clonotype has ten or more counts. The CDR3 is CAISELPGQANYEQYF. CDR3 nucleotide sequence: TGTGCCATCAGTGAGTTACCGGGACAGGCAAACTACGAGCAGTACTTC. The chain combines TRBV10-3 with TRBJ2-7; 8 bases line up with TRBD1. Looked up from germline, CDR1 is ENHRY and CDR2 is SYGVKD. V dropped 1 base and J dropped 3; count of bases not matched to a gene: 8. The CDR3 is 16 residues long.

Many counts were recorded for this clonotype. V is TRBV27 and J is TRBJ1-2; 9 bases map to TRBD1. This CDR3 contains 13 residues. Germline V gives CDR1 MNHEY, CDR2 SMNVEV (reference sequence). J gave up 5 bases and V 5 bases, and 3 bases lay outside the gene matches. CDR3 sequence reads: CASSTGQGYGYTF. The CDR3 DNA follows: TGTGCCAGCAGTACTGGACAGGGGTATGGCTACACCTTC.

The sample holds many counts of this clonotype. The rearrangement joins TRBV29-1 to TRBJ2-7; no reliable D call. V was pared by 3 bases and J by 4 bases, with 22 bases between. Germline loops: CDR1 SQVTM, CDR2 ANQGSEA. This CDR3 has 16 amino acids. DNA for the CDR3: TGCAGCGTTGATACGTCTATGCCCCGCCCTTGTTACGAGCAGTACTTC. Its protein product is CSVDTSMPRPCYEQYF.

Ten or more counts support this clonotype. V is TRBV2 and J is TRBJ1-2, with 10 nucleotides matching TRBD1. The CDR3 loop spans 15 amino acids. The ends lost 0 bases at V and 6 bases at J; junction bases unmatched: 4. Germline V gene data show CDR1 as SNHLY and CDR2 as FYNNEI. Here the CDR3 reads CASSEAGTGVDGYTF. In DNA, the CDR3 is TGTGCCAGCAGTGAAGCGGGGACAGGGGTTGATGGCTACACCTTC.

This chain joins TRBV7-2 and TRBJ2-2; D may be TRBD1 or TRBD2 (5 bases each). V was clipped by 7 bases and J by 8 bases, with 14 bases between them. The CDR3 spans 13 residues. Germline CDR1 and CDR2: SGHTA and FQGNSA. The CDR3 region is CASKPGTAGELFF. The DNA for the CDR3 is TGTGCCAGCAAGCCCGGGACCGCGGGGGAGCTGTTTTTT.

This clonotype was observed many times. The rearrangement links TRBV18 to TRBJ2-2, with a weak D call TRBD2 (5 bases). The germline V gene has CDR1 KGHSH and CDR2 LQKENI. V lost 3 bases to trimming and J lost 5 bases, with 16 bases between them. The CDR3 sequence is 16 residues long. CDR3 DNA sequence: TGTGCCAGCTCACCGATAGCGTCAGTGGCTACCGGGGAGCTGTTTTTT. Translating gives CASSPIASVATGELFF.

This clonotype was recorded at least ten times. The chain has TRBV5-1 and TRBJ2-1; D remains unclear. Germline CDR1 reads SGHRS; CDR2 reads YFSETQ. CDR3 length: 16 amino acids. Trimming stripped 0 bases from V and 3 bases from J, with 13 bases between. The CDR3 bases are TGCGCCAGCAGCTTGGTTATTGTCGGCGGCTACAATGAGCAGTTCTTC. Translated, it gives CASSLVIVGGYNEQFF.

In its sample, this clonotype was seen many times. The V and J genes are TRBV5-1 and TRBJ2-5; 10 nucleotides align to TRBD2. Germline CDR1 is SGHRS and CDR2 is YFSETQ. The CDR3 consists of 16 residues. J lost 2 bases, V lost 2 bases, and 6 bases had no gene match. The CDR3 nucleotides read TGCGCCAGCAGCTTAACTAGCGGGACGTATCAAGAGACCCAGTACTTC. It specifies CASSLTSGTYQETQYF.

In this sample, this clonotype turned up many times. V and J are TRBV5-1 and TRBJ1-5; D unclear. V lost 0 bases and J 4 bases, leaving 11 bases between the germline ends. CDR1 SGHRS and CDR2 YFSETQ come from the germline V gene. This CDR3 region has 15 residues. CDR3 amino acids: CASSLGGKRNQPQHF. CDR3 coding DNA: TGCGCCAGCAGCTTGGGAGGGAAGAGGAATCAGCCCCAGCATTTT.

The chain combines TRBV30 with TRBJ2-1; D is ambiguous. The CDR3 covers 13 residues. The germline V gene encodes CDR1 GTSNPN and CDR2 SVGIG (reference sequence). V was shortened by 3 bases and J by 2 bases, with 8 bases between the two germline ends. The CDR3 loop reads CAWSVQPYNEQFF. CDR3 nucleotide sequence: TGTGCCTGGAGCGTTCAGCCCTACAATGAGCAGTTCTTC. Full variable domain (remainder filled in from reference TRBV30 and TRBJ2-1): SQTIHQWPATLVQPVGSPLSLECTVEGTSNPNLYWYRQAAGRGLQLLFYSVGIGQISSEVPQNLSASRPQDRQFILSSKKLLLSDSGFYLCAWSVQPYNEQFFGPGTRLTVL.